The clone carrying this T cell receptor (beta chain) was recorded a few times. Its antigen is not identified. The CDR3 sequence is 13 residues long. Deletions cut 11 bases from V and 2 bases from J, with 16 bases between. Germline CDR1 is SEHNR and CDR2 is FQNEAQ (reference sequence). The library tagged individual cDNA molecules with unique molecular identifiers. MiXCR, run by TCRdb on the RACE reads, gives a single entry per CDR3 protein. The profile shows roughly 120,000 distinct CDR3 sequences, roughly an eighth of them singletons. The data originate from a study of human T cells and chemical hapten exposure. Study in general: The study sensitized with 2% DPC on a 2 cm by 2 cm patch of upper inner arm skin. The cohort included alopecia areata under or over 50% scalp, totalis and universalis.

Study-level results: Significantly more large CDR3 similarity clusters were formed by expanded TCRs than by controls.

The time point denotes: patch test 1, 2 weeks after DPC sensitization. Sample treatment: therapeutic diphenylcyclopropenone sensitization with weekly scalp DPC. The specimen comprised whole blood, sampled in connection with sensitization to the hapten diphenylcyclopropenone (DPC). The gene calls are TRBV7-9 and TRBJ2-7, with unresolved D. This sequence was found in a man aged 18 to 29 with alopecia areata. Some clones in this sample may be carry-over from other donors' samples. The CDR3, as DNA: TGTGCCCTCGAGGACGGAGTCACCTACGAGCAGTACTTC. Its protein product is CALEDGVTYEQYF.